The sequence of this T cell receptor beta chain was determined in a study of monozygotic twins with inflammatory bowel disease. Blood samples, whole and unsorted for T cells, yielded the isolated total RNA. TCRdb re-called the 5' RACE reads and catalogs CDR3 proteins one per entry, DNA excluded. The table for this sample gives over 110,000 distinct CDR3 sequences. This TCR was recovered from a human donor with ulcerative colitis or Crohn's disease, or a healthy co-twin of an affected twin (not recorded which). Sequencing used blood.

The CDR3 here is CASTPVGLGTDTQYF. The genes are TRBV12-3 or TRBV12-4 and TRBJ2-3; TCRdb returns TRBD2, unconfirmable since there is no DNA. The CDR3 covers 15 residues.